The entry below describes one TCR beta chain. Its cognate antigen is unknown. This sample was included in a study of shared clonotypes between healthy human individuals. Looking at the study overall: CD4 naive and memory got three plates each, CD8 naive two, CD8 memory one. Overall study results and limits: Generation probability values for non-shared clonotypes were lower than those for clonotypes shared by all four donors.

V was cut by 0 bases and J by 1 base, with 11 bases left in between. Germline lookup yields CDR1 SGDLS and CDR2 YYNGEE. The CDR3 sequence is 16 residues long. Only in-frame clones appear in the TCRdb table, and some are missing; sequencing was by immunoSEQ multiplex PCR. Here the sample spans hundreds of thousands of clones, 95% to 98% being singletons. Terminally differentiated effector memory CD45RA+ cells were excluded by CCR7 positive selection of CD45RO-negative cells. There were only Caucasian adults among the donors, and all lived in Nashville, Tennessee. This receptor was taken from a man between 25 and 39 years old in good health. The chain combines TRBV9 with TRBJ1-5; D uncertain. Input material: naive CD8+ T cells sorted from blood. The chain's CDR3 is CASSVGWQQSNQPQHF. DNA for the CDR3: TGTGCCAGCAGCGTAGGCTGGCAGCAGAGCAATCAGCCCCAGCATTTT.